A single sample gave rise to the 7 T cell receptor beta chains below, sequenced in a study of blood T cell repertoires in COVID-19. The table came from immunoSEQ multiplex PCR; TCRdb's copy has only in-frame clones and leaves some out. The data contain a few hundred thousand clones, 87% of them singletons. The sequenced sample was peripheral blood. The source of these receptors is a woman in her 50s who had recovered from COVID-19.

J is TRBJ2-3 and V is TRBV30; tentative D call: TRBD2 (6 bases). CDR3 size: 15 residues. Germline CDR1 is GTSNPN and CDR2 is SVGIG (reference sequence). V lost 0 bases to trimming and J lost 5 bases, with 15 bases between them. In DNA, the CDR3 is TGTGCCTGGAGTGTAGGAGGGGTAGCGATAGATACGCAGTATTTT. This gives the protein CAWSVGGVAIDTQYF.

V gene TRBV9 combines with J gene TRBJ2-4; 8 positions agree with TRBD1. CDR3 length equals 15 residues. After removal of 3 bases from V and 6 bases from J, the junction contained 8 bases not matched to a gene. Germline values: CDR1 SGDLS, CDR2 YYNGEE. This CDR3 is CASSGRRGQRNIQYF. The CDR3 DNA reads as TGTGCCAGCAGCGGACGCAGGGGGCAAAGAAACATTCAGTACTTC.

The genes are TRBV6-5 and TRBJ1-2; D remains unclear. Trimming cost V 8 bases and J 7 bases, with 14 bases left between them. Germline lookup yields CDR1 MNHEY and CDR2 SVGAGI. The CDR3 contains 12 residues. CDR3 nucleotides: TGTGCCAGCGCTCGGGGAGTGGTTGGCTACACCTTC. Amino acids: CASARGVVGYTF.

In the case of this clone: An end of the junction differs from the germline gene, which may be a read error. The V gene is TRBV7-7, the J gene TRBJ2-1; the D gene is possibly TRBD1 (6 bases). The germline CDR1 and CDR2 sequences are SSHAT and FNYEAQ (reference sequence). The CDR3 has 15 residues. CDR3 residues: CASSGDRSPYNEQFF. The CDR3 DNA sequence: TGTGCTAGCAGCGGCGACAGGAGCCCCTACAATGAGCAGTTCTTC.

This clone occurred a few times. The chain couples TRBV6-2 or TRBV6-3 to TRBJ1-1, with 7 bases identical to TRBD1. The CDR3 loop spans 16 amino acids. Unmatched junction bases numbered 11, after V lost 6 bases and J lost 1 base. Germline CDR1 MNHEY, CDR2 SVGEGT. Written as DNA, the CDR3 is TGTGCCAGCAGCAAAGGACCGGGACAGAAGAACACTGAAGCTTTCTTT. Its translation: CASSKGPGQKNTEAFF.

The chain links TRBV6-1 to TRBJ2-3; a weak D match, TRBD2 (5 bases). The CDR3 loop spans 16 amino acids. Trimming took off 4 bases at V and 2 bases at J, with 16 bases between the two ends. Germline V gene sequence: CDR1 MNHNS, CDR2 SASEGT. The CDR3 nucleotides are TGTGCCAGCAGTGCCACTACGCGGGCCCTCACAGATACGCAGTATTTT. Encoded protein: CASSATTRALTDTQYF.

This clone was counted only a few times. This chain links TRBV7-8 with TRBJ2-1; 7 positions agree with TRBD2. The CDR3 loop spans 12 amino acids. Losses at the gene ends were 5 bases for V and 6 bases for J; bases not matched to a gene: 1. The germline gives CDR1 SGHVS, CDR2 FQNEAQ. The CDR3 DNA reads TGTGCCAGCAGCCCTAGCGGCAATGAGCAGTTCTTC. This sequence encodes CASSPSGNEQFF.